This entry describes one T cell receptor beta chain. The antigen is undetermined. Clones were sequenced by immunoSEQ multiplex PCR, and TCRdb holds only the in-frame ones, with some missing. The sample yields tens of thousands of clones, around 80% seen once. The data were taken from a study of T cell responses to AZD1222 COVID-19 vaccine. The wider study: Second-dose schedules of about 4 or about 12 weeks were combined.

CDR3 length: 18 residues. Trimming pared 3 bases from V and 5 bases from J, leaving 25 bases between. Per germline, CDR1 KGHSH and CDR2 LQKENI. The study's findings and limits: Only 6 or 7 people who got AZD1222 tested seropositive at baseline. Once two AZD1222 doses were given, Spike-specific TCR breadth and depth went up.

V gene TRBV18 combines with J gene TRBJ2-5; weak D call: TRBD1 (5 bases). This TCR came from an adult in good health. This specimen consisted of peripheral blood, obtained on day 0 of AZD1222 vaccination. In DNA form, the CDR3 reads TGTGCCAGCTCACCCCCTATTAAAGGGGCCGGGCATGGGGAGACCCAGTACTTC. Its translation is CASSPPIKGAGHGETQYF. Using reference TRBV18 and TRBJ2-5 for the parts outside the CDR3, the full variable domain is NAGVMQNPRHLVRRRGQEARLRCSPMKGHSHVYWYRQLPEEGLKFMVYLQKENIIDESGMPKERFSAEFPKEGPSILRIQQVVRGDSAAYFCASSPPIKGAGHGETQYFGPGTRLLVL.